The sample holds a few counts of the clone carrying this T cell receptor (beta chain). Antigen: not known. The data stem from a study of cytomegalovirus exposure and HLA in healthy donors. About the study: Out of 398 genotyped donors, about 76% belonged to the Caucasian-associated ancestry cluster. Study-level points and caveats: Some 16,000 TCR beta sequences were associated with HLA alleles at 0.05 false discovery rate in a later analysis. In a later analysis, most CMV-associated TCR beta chains appeared HLA-restricted. The authors assumed roughly uniform sequencing depth across donors for presence/absence analyses.

The PCR ran on 60 Vbeta and 13 Jbeta primers. Using immunoSEQ multiplex PCR, the repertoire was profiled, and TCRdb retains in-frame clones only, with some absent. The data show about 170,000 clones, 70% to 80% seen once. This CDR3 contains 14 residues. The V and J ends lost 6 bases and 2 bases respectively, with 14 bases between them. The germline gives CDR1 SNHLY, CDR2 FYNNEI. This clonotype originated in a female donor in good health and CMV-seronegative. This chain joins TRBV2 and TRBJ2-7, with TRBD1 as a possible D gene (6 bases). Sequences were obtained from PBMCs. The CDR3 nucleotides read TGTGCCAGCAGGAGGACAGACTTACCCTACGAGCAGTACTTC. Its protein is CASRRTDLPYEQYF. Full variable domain (missing parts from reference TRBV2 and TRBJ2-7): EPEVTQTPSHQVTQMGQEVILRCVPISNHLYFYWYRQILGQKVEFLVSFYNNEISEKSEIFDDQFSVERPDGSNFTLKIRSTKLEDSAMYFCASRRTDLPYEQYFGPGTRLTVT.